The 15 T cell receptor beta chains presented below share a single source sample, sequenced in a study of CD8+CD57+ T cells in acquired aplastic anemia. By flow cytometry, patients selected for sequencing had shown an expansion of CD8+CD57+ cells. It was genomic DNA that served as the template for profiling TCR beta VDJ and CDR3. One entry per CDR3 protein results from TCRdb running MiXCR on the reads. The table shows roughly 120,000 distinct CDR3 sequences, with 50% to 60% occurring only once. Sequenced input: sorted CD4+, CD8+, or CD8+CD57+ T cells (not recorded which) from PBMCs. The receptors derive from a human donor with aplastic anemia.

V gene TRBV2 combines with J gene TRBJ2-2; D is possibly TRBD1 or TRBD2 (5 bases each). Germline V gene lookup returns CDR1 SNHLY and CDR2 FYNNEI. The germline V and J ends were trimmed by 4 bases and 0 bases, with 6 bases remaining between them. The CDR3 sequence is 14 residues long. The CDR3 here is CASSGGTNTGELFF. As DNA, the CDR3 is TGTGCCAGCAGTGGGGGGACGAACACCGGGGAGCTGTTTTTT.

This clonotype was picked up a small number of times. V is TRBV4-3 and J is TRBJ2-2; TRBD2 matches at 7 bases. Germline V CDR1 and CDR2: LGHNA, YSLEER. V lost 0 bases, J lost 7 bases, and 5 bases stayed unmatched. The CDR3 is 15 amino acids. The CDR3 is CASSQDAGGGGELFF. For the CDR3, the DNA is TGCGCCAGCAGCCAAGACGCTGGGGGGGGCGGGGAGCTGTTTTTT.

The DNA for the CDR3 is TGTGCCAGCAGCCACCGGGACAGCTATGGCTACACCTTC. It yields the protein CASSHRDSYGYTF. The rearrangement uses TRBV12-3 or TRBV12-4 and TRBJ1-2, with 7 positions matching TRBD1. This CDR3 has 13 residues. After removal of 6 bases from V and 4 bases from J, the junction contained 5 bases not matched to a gene.

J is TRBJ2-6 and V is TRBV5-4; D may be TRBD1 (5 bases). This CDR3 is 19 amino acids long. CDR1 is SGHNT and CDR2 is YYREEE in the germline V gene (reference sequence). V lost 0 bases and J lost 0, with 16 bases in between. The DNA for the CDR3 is TGTGCCAGCAGCTTGGGGTGGGGCAGGGATATCTCTGGGGCCAACGTCCTGACTTTC. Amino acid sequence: CASSLGWGRDISGANVLTF. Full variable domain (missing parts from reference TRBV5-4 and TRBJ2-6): ETGVTQSPTHLIKTRGQQVTLRCSSQSGHNTVSWYQQALGQGPQFIFQYYREEENGRGNFPPRFSGLQFPNYSSELNVNALELDDSALYLCASSLGWGRDISGANVLTFGAGSRLTVL.

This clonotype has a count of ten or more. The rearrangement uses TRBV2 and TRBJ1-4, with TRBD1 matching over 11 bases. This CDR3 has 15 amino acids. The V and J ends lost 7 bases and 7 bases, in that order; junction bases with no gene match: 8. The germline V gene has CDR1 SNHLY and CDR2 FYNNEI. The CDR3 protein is CASILDRGPAEKLFF. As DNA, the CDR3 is TGTGCCAGCATCCTGGACAGGGGGCCTGCTGAAAAACTGTTTTTT.

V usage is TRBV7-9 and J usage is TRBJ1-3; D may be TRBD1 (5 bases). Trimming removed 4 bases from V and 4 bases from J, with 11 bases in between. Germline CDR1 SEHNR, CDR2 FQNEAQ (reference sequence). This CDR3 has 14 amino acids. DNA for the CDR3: TGTGCCAGCAGCTCTGGCCAGGGAGGAAACACCATATATTTT. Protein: CASSSGQGGNTIYF.

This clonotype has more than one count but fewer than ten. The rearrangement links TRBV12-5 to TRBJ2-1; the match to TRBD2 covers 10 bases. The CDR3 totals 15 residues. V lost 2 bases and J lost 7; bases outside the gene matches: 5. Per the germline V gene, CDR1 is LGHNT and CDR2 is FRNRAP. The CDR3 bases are TGTGCTAGTGGTTTGAGAAGCGGGGGGGCGAATGAGCAGTTCTTC. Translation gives CASGLRSGGANEQFF.

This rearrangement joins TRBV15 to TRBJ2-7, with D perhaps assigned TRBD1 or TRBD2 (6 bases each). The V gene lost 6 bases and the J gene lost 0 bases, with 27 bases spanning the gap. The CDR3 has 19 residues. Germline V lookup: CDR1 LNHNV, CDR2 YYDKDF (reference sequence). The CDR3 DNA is TGTGCCACCAGACCAAGGGGGGACCTCATTTCCGCTAGCTCCTACGAGCAGTACTTC. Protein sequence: CATRPRGDLISASSYEQYF.

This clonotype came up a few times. CDR3 in amino acids: CASSTLAGNPNEQFF. CDR3 bases: TGTGCCAGTAGTACACTAGCGGGGAACCCCAATGAGCAGTTCTTC. The chain links TRBV19 to TRBJ2-1; 10 positions agree with TRBD2. V gave up 4 bases and J gave up 6 bases; unmatched junction bases: 6. CDR1 is LNHDA and CDR2 is SQIVND in the germline V gene (reference sequence). This CDR3 contains 15 residues.

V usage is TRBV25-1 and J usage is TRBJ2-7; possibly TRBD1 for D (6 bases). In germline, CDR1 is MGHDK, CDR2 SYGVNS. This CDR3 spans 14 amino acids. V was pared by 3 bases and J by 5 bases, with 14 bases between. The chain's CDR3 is CASSDSTRGNEQYF. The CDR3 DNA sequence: TGTGCCAGCAGTGACTCCACCAGGGGAAACGAGCAGTACTTC.

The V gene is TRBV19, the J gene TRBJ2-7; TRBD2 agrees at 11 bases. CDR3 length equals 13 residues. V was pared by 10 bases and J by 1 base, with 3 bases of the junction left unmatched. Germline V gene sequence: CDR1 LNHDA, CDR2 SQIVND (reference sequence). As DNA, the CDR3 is TGTGCCACCCGGACTAGCGGGTCCTACGAGCAGTACTTC. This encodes CATRTSGSYEQYF.

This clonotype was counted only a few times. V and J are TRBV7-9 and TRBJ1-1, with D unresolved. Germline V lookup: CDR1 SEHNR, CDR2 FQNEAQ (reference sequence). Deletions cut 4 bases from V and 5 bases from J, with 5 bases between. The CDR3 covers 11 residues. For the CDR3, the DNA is TGTGCCAGCAGCTCTAGTACTGAAGCTTTCTTT. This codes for CASSSSTEAFF.

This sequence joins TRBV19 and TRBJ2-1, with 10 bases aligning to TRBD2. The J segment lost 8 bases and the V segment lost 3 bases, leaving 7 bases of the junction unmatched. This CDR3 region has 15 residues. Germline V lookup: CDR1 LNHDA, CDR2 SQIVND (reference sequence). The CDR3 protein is CASSMGPSGGHEQFF. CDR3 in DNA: TGTGCCAGTAGTATGGGGCCTAGCGGGGGACATGAGCAGTTCTTC.

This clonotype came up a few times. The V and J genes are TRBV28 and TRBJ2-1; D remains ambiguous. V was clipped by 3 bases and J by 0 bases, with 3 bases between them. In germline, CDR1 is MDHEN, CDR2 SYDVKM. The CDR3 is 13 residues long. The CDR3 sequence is CASSFRSYNEQFF. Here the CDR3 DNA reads TGTGCCAGCAGTTTTCGCTCCTACAATGAGCAGTTCTTC.

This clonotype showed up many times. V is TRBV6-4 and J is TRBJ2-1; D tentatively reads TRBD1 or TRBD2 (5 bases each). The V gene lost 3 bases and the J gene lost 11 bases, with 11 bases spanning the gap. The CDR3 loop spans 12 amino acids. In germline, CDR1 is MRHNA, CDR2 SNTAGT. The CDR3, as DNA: TGTGCCAGCAGTGAACCCGGGACGCAGCAGTTCTTC. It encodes CASSEPGTQQFF.